The next 24 T cell receptor beta chains were all read from a single sample in a study of blood T cell repertoires in COVID-19. Clones were read by immunoSEQ multiplex PCR, and TCRdb kept only the in-frame ones, dropping some. The data contain approximately 160,000 clones, about four fifths of them singletons. The sequenced sample was PBMCs or T cells enriched from blood (not recorded which). The source of these receptors is a woman in her forties or fifties in a cohort exposed to, infected with or recovered from COVID-19 (not recorded which).

The chain uses TRBV19 and TRBJ2-3; D remains ambiguous. V shed 4 bases and J shed 2 bases, with 7 bases lying between them. Germline V gives CDR1 LNHDA, CDR2 SQIVND (reference sequence). This CDR3 is 13 amino acids long. CDR3 coding DNA: TGTGCCAGTAGTACTGAGTACACAGATACGCAGTATTTT. It translates to CASSTEYTDTQYF.

The chain is built from TRBV11-3 and TRBJ2-1; no definite D call. The CDR3 consists of 14 residues. From germline, CDR1 is SGHNT and CDR2 YENEEA. V was trimmed by 2 bases and J by 4 bases, leaving 9 bases between them. CDR3 sequence reads: CASSLSATYNEQFF. The DNA of the CDR3 is TGTGCCAGCAGCTTAAGCGCGACTTACAATGAGCAGTTCTTC.

V is TRBV5-1 and J is TRBJ1-4, with no clear D. The V and J ends lost 3 bases and 3 bases respectively, with 12 bases between them. CDR1 and CDR2 from the germline V gene are SGHRS and YFSETQ. The CDR3 consists of 15 residues. The CDR3 loop reads CASSSTGSPNEKLFF. Written as DNA, the CDR3 is TGCGCCAGCAGCTCGACGGGGAGCCCTAATGAAAAACTGTTTTTT.

This clone appeared once. The V gene is TRBV6-1, the J gene TRBJ1-1; TRBD1 agrees at 8 bases. Trimming took 6 bases from V and 1 from J; bases not matched to a gene: 7. Germline V lookup: CDR1 MNHNS, CDR2 SASEGT. The CDR3 contains 15 residues. The CDR3 region is CASRTGDGPNTEAFF. Written as DNA, the CDR3 is TGTGCCAGCAGGACAGGGGACGGCCCGAACACTGAAGCTTTCTTT.

The chain joins TRBV2 to TRBJ1-5; D gene unclear. Trimming pared 3 bases from V and 5 bases from J, leaving 17 bases between. CDR3 size: 16 residues. Per germline, CDR1 SNHLY and CDR2 FYNNEI. The CDR3, as DNA: TGTGCCAGCAGTGAGGGGAGGTGGGCCTCCCATCAGCCCCAGCATTTT. The encoded protein is CASSEGRWASHQPQHF.

The chain couples TRBV19 to TRBJ2-2, with D perhaps matching TRBD1 (7 bases). The CDR3 totals 14 residues. The V gene's germline CDR1 is LNHDA and CDR2 SQIVND (reference sequence). The V end was cut by 4 bases, the J end by 6 bases, with 12 bases between. The CDR3 sequence: CASSTQGGPGELFF. In nucleotides, the CDR3 is TGTGCCAGTAGTACCCAGGGGGGCCCCGGGGAGCTGTTTTTT.

This clone was seen a handful of times. The V gene is TRBV28, the J gene TRBJ2-7; TRBD1 agrees at 9 bases. Unmatched junction bases numbered 12, after V lost 8 bases and J lost 4 bases. The CDR3 spans 15 residues. Germline V gives CDR1 MDHEN, CDR2 SYDVKM. The CDR3 is CASFSSGTGRYEQYF. The CDR3 nucleotides are TGTGCCAGCTTCTCATCCGGGACAGGGAGGTACGAGCAGTACTTC.

This chain links TRBV7-9 with TRBJ2-1; no clear D. The CDR3 is made up of 13 amino acids. Germline V gene data show CDR1 as SEHNR and CDR2 as FQNEAQ (reference sequence). V was trimmed by 7 bases and J by 2 bases, leaving 9 bases between them. This chain's CDR3 is CASIQIPYNEQFF. The CDR3 DNA reads TGTGCCAGCATCCAGATCCCCTACAATGAGCAGTTCTTC.

The DNA of the CDR3 is TGCGCCAGCAGCCAAGCACAACTAGCGGGCACAGATACGCAGTATTTT. This codes for CASSQAQLAGTDTQYF. J is TRBJ2-3 and V is TRBV4-1; 8 bases are shared with TRBD2. The CDR3 runs 16 residues. From germline, CDR1 is MGHRA and CDR2 YSYEKL. The J segment lost 1 base and the V segment lost 1 base, leaving 4 bases of the junction unmatched.

The gene calls are TRBV5-1 and TRBJ1-2, with D possibly matching TRBD1 (5 bases). The ends were cut back, 1 base at V and 8 bases at J, with 15 bases in the middle. The CDR3 loop spans 14 amino acids. Per germline, CDR1 SGHRS and CDR2 YFSETQ. The DNA of the CDR3 is TGCGCCAGCAGCTTGCACCCGGGGGTGGAGGGCTACACCTTC. Its protein is CASSLHPGVEGYTF.

This sequence joins TRBV2 and TRBJ1-4; 9 nucleotides match TRBD1. The J segment lost 1 base and the V segment lost 6 bases, leaving 6 bases of the junction unmatched. The CDR3 runs to 16 residues. CDR1 and CDR2 from the germline V gene are SNHLY and FYNNEI. The CDR3 loop is CASRIPGQGTNEKLFF. In DNA, the CDR3 is TGTGCCAGCAGAATCCCGGGACAGGGAACTAATGAAAAACTGTTTTTT.

The J gene is TRBJ2-1, the V gene TRBV4-3, with D possibly matching TRBD2 (6 bases). The germline CDR1 and CDR2 sequences are LGHNA and YSLEER. Trimming took 1 base from V and 7 from J, leaving 14 bases between them. This CDR3 is built from 15 residues. Written as DNA, the CDR3 is TGCGCCAGCAGCCAAGGGGGGACTGATTATAATGAGCAGTTCTTC. Translating it yields CASSQGGTDYNEQFF.

CDR3 DNA: TGTGCCAGCAGTTTCCCGGCGGGGTTGTCTACTAATGAAAAACTGTTTTTT. Its translation is CASSFPAGLSTNEKLFF. The V and J genes are TRBV28 and TRBJ1-4; D not resolved. Trimming cost V 3 bases and J 2 bases, with 16 bases left between them. Germline assignment: CDR1 MDHEN and CDR2 SYDVKM. This CDR3 has 17 residues.

V and J are TRBV5-1 and TRBJ2-2, with 7 bases lining up with TRBD2. The V segment lost 1 base and the J segment 3 bases; nucleotides outside the gene matches: 9. The CDR3 runs 17 residues. CDR1 SGHRS and CDR2 YFSETQ come from the germline V gene. The CDR3 region has the DNA TGCGCCAGCAGCTTGTATCCCGGGACTAAAGACACCGGGGAGCTGTTTTTT. Its translation: CASSLYPGTKDTGELFF.

This clone was seen a few times. The chain combines TRBV5-6 with TRBJ1-2, with D possibly TRBD1 on 5 matching bases. Germline-derived CDR1 and CDR2 are SGHDT and YYEEEE. CDR3 length equals 14 residues. Trimming left V 4 bases short and J 2 bases short, with 12 bases between. CDR3 coding DNA: TGTGCCAGCAGCGGACGACAGAGAAACTATGGCTACACCTTC. This gives the protein CASSGRQRNYGYTF. The whole variable domain, remainder taken from reference TRBV5-6 and TRBJ1-2, is DAGVTQSPTHLIKTRGQQVTLRCSPKSGHDTVSWYQQALGQGPQFIFQYYEEEERQRGNFPDRFSGHQFPNYSSELNVNALLLGDSALYLCASSGRQRNYGYTFGSGTRLTVV.

This clone was observed a few times. The same CDR3 can be traced to other DNA sequences in this sample. The J gene is TRBJ2-7, the V gene TRBV28; 7 nucleotides line up with TRBD2. CDR1 is MDHEN and CDR2 is SYDVKM in the germline V gene. V lost 2 bases, J lost 2 bases, and 3 bases stayed unmatched. This CDR3 contains 14 residues. The CDR3 loop is CASSLRGGAYEQYF. The DNA for the CDR3 is TGTGCCAGCAGTTTAAGGGGAGGGGCCTACGAGCAGTACTTC.

J is TRBJ2-6 and V is TRBV25-1; 7 positions match TRBD1. In germline, CDR1 is MGHDK, CDR2 SYGVNS. This CDR3 is 17 amino acids long. With 7 bases clipped from V and 0 bases from J, the junction kept 9 bases outside the gene matches. The CDR3 reads CASTPGQISSGANVLTF. CDR3 bases: TGTGCCAGCACCCCGGGACAGATTTCCTCTGGGGCCAACGTCCTGACTTTC.

The chain uses TRBV9 and TRBJ2-7, with D unresolved. The V and J ends lost 0 bases and 0 bases respectively, with 10 bases between them. The CDR3 contains 15 residues. From germline, CDR1 is SGDLS and CDR2 YYNGEE. The CDR3 coding sequence is TGTGCCAGCAGCGTAGATCCAGCTAGCTCCTACGAGCAGTACTTC. Protein sequence: CASSVDPASSYEQYF.

Written as DNA, the CDR3 is TGTGCCAGTATTTCATTTTCTGGGGCCAACGTCCTGACTTTC. Its translation is CASISFSGANVLTF. The chain uses TRBV19 and TRBJ2-6, with D unclear. The germline V gene encodes CDR1 LNHDA and CDR2 SQIVND (reference sequence). The CDR3 is 14 amino acids. V dropped 7 bases and J dropped 1 base, with 8 bases sitting between them.

The gene calls are TRBV18 and TRBJ2-1, with TRBD2 matching 9 bases. Germline V gene sequence: CDR1 KGHSH, CDR2 LQKENI. The CDR3 is made up of 14 amino acids. V dropped 5 bases and J dropped 3; count of bases not matched to a gene: 2. The CDR3 DNA is TGTGCCAGCTCAAATAGCGGGGGCTACAATGAGCAGTTCTTC. This encodes CASSNSGGYNEQFF.

The chain joins TRBV7-9 to TRBJ2-1; TRBD1 aligns across 8 bases. V shed 3 bases and J 11 bases; nucleotides not matched to a gene: 12. This CDR3 is built from 15 residues. CDR1 and CDR2 from the germline V gene are SEHNR and FQNEAQ (reference sequence). The CDR3: CASSLTTGETPKQFF. In nucleotides, the CDR3 is TGTGCCAGCAGCTTGACGACAGGGGAAACTCCTAAGCAGTTCTTC.

This chain uses TRBV6-5 with TRBJ2-5, with D hard to call. V was cut by 5 bases and J by 7 bases, with 17 bases left in between. Germline CDR1 and CDR2: MNHEY and SVGAGI. The CDR3 spans 14 residues. The DNA of the CDR3 is TGTGCCAGCAGTCCCTCGAACGTCCCGGTGACCCAGTACTTC. Amino acid sequence: CASSPSNVPVTQYF.

The rearrangement uses TRBV7-9 and TRBJ2-5; TRBD1 agrees at 10 bases. The CDR3 is 17 amino acids. J gave up 4 bases and V 1 base, and 9 bases lay outside the gene matches. Germline V gene sequence: CDR1 SEHNR, CDR2 FQNEAQ (reference sequence). As DNA, the CDR3 is TGTGCCAGCAGCTTAGGGAGACAGGGGGCGGTTCGAGAGACCCAGTACTTC. Amino acids: CASSLGRQGAVRETQYF.

J is TRBJ1-1 and V is TRBV27; TRBD1 matches at 9 bases. The V segment lost 5 bases and the J segment 5 bases; nucleotides outside the gene matches: 12. The CDR3 sequence is 16 residues long. Germline V CDR1 and CDR2: MNHEY, SMNVEV (reference sequence). The CDR3 DNA reads as TGTGCCAGCAGTAGACAGGGACAGGGCGTTTGGACTGAAGCTTTCTTT. Protein product: CASSRQGQGVWTEAFF.